Ten or more counts support the clone carrying this T cell receptor (beta chain). The data belong to a study of early T cells in non-severe SARS-CoV-2 infection. V dropped 5 bases and J dropped 7 bases, with 24 bases sitting between them. The CDR3 totals 16 residues. The germline V gene has CDR1 MGHRA and CDR2 YSYEKL. TCRdb re-called the 5' RACE reads with MiXCR, one entry per CDR3 protein. Altogether over 90,000 distinct CDR3 sequences are present, 10% to 15% being singletons, with the ten largest covering roughly 6.3%. The clonotype was recovered from an adult who was a healthcare worker with PCR-confirmed SARS-CoV-2 infection or an uninfected control (not recorded which). V and J are TRBV4-1 and TRBJ2-7; D perhaps matches TRBD2 (5 bases). The sequenced material came from whole blood. The CDR3 loop reads CASSKAVQHKVGEQYF. In nucleotides, the CDR3 is TGCGCCAGCAGCAAAGCGGTTCAACACAAGGTGGGGGAGCAGTACTTC.